This entry features one TCR beta chain sequence. This record belongs to a study of cytomegalovirus exposure and HLA in healthy donors. There are 15 residues in the CDR3. Germline lookup yields CDR1 LNHDA and CDR2 SQIVND (reference sequence). Trimming took 3 bases from V and 3 from J; bases not matched to a gene: 6. Researchers ran the PCR with 60 Vbeta and 13 Jbeta primers. Produced via immunoSEQ multiplex PCR; TCRdb's table is partial and in-frame only. This table holds under 70,000 clones. Sequenced material: PBMCs. The chain is built from TRBV19 and TRBJ2-7; TRBD2 matches 9 bases. This clonotype originated in a female donor in good health and CMV-seropositive. CDR3 sequence reads: CASSIDKREVYEQYF. CDR3 nucleotides: TGTGCCAGTAGTATTGATAAGCGGGAGGTCTACGAGCAGTACTTC.